Below, 10 T cell receptor beta chains from the same sample are listed, as sequenced in a study of early T cells in non-severe SARS-CoV-2 infection. MiXCR was run by TCRdb on the 5' RACE reads, yielding one entry per CDR3 protein. This table has 25,000 to 35,000 distinct CDR3 sequences, 5.5% to 7% appearing once. Specimen: whole blood. Every receptor here comes from an adult who was a healthcare worker with PCR-confirmed SARS-CoV-2 infection or an uninfected control (not recorded which).

This clonotype showed up many times. The chain has TRBV6-2 or TRBV6-3 and TRBJ2-7; 7 positions agree with TRBD1. From germline, CDR1 is MNHEY and CDR2 SVGEGT. The CDR3 sequence is 15 residues long. Trimming cost V 4 bases and J 0 bases; bases outside gene matches: 6. The CDR3 DNA reads as TGTGCCAGCAGTTCCGGGACAGCGTTCTCCTACGAGCAGTACTTC. This gives the protein CASSSGTAFSYEQYF.

This clonotype was picked up many times. A junction boundary mismatches the germline segment, possibly from a read error. Here the CDR3 DNA reads TGTGCCACCAGTCTGAGCTCCTATAATTCACCCCTCCACTTT. This translates into CATSLSSYNSPLHF. This chain uses TRBV10-3 with TRBJ1-6; no clear D gene. The CDR3 is 14 amino acids. Germline V gene data show CDR1 as ENHRY and CDR2 as SYGVKD.

The chain uses TRBV24-1 and TRBJ2-2, with 8 bases that match TRBD1. This CDR3 is built from 17 residues. Germline V gene sequence: CDR1 KGHDR, CDR2 SFDVKD. Trimming removed 3 bases from V and 4 bases from J; junction bases left unmatched: 9. The CDR3 spells CATSDPRQGLGTGELFF. CDR3 DNA sequence: TGTGCCACCAGTGATCCGCGACAGGGGTTGGGCACCGGGGAGCTGTTTTTT.

In its sample, this clonotype was seen many times. The chain carries TRBV6-5 and TRBJ2-7, with D perhaps matching TRBD1 (6 bases). The germline V and J ends were trimmed by 6 bases and 2 bases, with 14 bases remaining between them. CDR3 size: 14 residues. Germline loops: CDR1 MNHEY, CDR2 SVGAGI. The CDR3 DNA is TGTGCCAGCAGCCAGGGACACGGGGCCTACGAGCAGTACTTC. This gives the protein CASSQGHGAYEQYF.

This clonotype was observed many times. The V gene is TRBV10-2, the J gene TRBJ2-7, with 8 bases lining up with TRBD1. This CDR3 has 12 residues. Losses at the gene ends were 7 bases for V and 7 bases for J; bases not matched to a gene: 6. The germline V gene has CDR1 WSHSY and CDR2 SAAADI. The CDR3 sequence: CASTDRDREQYF. The CDR3 nucleotides are TGCGCCAGCACGGACAGGGATCGGGAGCAGTACTTC.

This clonotype has more than one count but fewer than ten. This chain connects TRBV7-6 to TRBJ2-2; D gene unclear. Germline loops: CDR1 SGHVS, CDR2 FNYEAQ. The CDR3 length is 14 residues. V lost 8 bases, J lost 4 bases, and 14 bases lay in between. CDR3: CASYGVGGTGELFF. CDR3 bases: TGTGCCAGCTACGGAGTCGGTGGCACCGGGGAGCTGTTTTTT.

This chain uses TRBV7-3 with TRBJ2-6; D call uncertain. The CDR3 sequence is 17 residues long. Trimming left V 3 bases short and J 0 bases short, with 12 bases between. CDR1 SGHTA and CDR2 FQGTGA come from the germline V gene. The CDR3 nucleotides read TGTGCCAGCAGCTTGCAAGAACCGCACTCTGGGGCCAACGTCCTGACTTTC. Translating gives CASSLQEPHSGANVLTF.

This clonotype was seen at least ten times. V is TRBV10-2 and J is TRBJ2-5; D is undetermined. V shed 0 bases and J shed 2 bases, with 10 bases lying between them. The V gene's germline CDR1 is WSHSY and CDR2 SAAADI. This CDR3 has 15 residues. The CDR3 nucleotides read TGCGCCAGCAGTGAGTCCGCGACGCAGCAAGAGACCCAGTACTTC. Its protein product is CASSESATQQETQYF.

This clonotype was observed at least ten times. The genes are TRBV5-1 and TRBJ1-2; 9 nucleotides align to TRBD1. Germline trimming cut 4 bases from V and 8 bases from J; bases unmatched to any gene: 15. CDR1 is SGHRS and CDR2 is YFSETQ in the germline V gene. CDR3 length: 16 amino acids. This CDR3 reads CASSPRTGEFRQGYTF. As DNA, the CDR3 is TGCGCCAGCAGCCCCCGGACAGGGGAGTTCCGGCAGGGCTACACCTTC. Supplemented by reference TRBV5-1 and TRBJ1-2, the full variable domain reads KAGVTQTPRYLIKTRGQQVTLSCSPISGHRSVSWYQQTPGQGLQFLFEYFSETQRNKGNFPGRFSGRQFSNSRSEMNVSTLELGDSALYLCASSPRTGEFRQGYTFGSGTRLTVV.

CDR3: CASSSAGAFGTDTQYF. The DNA for the CDR3 is TGTGCCAGCAGCTCAGCGGGAGCCTTCGGAACAGATACGCAGTATTTT. The J gene is TRBJ2-3, the V gene TRBV2; 8 bases line up with TRBD2. The trim removed 6 bases at V and 3 bases at J, leaving 11 bases unmatched. Germline V CDR1 and CDR2: SNHLY, FYNNEI. The CDR3 sequence is 16 residues long.